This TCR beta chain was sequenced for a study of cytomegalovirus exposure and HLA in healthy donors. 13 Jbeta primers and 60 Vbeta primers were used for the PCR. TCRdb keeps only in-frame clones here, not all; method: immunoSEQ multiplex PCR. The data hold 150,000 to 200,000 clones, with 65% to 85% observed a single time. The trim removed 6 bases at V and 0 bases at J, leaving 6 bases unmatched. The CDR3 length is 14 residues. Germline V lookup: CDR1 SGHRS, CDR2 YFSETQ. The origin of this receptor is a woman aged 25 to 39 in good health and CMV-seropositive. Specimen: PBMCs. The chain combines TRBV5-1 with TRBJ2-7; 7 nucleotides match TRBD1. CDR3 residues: CASKTGASSYEQYF. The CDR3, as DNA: TGCGCCAGCAAAACAGGGGCGAGCTCCTACGAGCAGTACTTC.